This passage covers 25 T cell receptor beta chains from one sample sequenced in a study of regulatory T cells in long-lasting Graves disease. Construction of the TCR beta libraries employed iRepertoire HTBI primers in conjunction with Arm-PCR of CDR3 regions. TCRdb reprocessed the multiplex PCR reads with MiXCR, giving one entry per CDR3 protein. Among 650,000 to 700,000 distinct CDR3 sequences listed, around 30% were seen once. Time point specified: persistent/refractory GD, antithyroid drugs over 5 years with positive TRAb. Scientists built the TCR library using RNA that was extracted from PBMCs. The source was peripheral blood mononuclear cells (PBMCs), collected when the disease was refractory, from a patient treated with antithyroid drugs. These receptors were obtained from a female donor with Graves disease.

This clonotype was seen at least ten times. The V call is TRBV6-1, the J call TRBJ2-4; 10 bases match TRBD2. Germline loops: CDR1 MNHNS, CDR2 SASEGT. Germline trimming cut 5 bases from V and 6 bases from J; bases unmatched to any gene: 13. The CDR3 spans 17 residues. The CDR3 sequence: CASSTYGLADTLNIQYF. The CDR3 region has the DNA TGTGCCAGCAGTACCTATGGACTAGCGGACACCTTAAACATTCAGTACTTC.

The chain employs TRBV12-3 or TRBV12-4 and TRBJ2-7; 8 nucleotides align to TRBD2. The CDR3 covers 15 residues. Trimming removed 7 bases from V and 7 bases from J; junction bases left unmatched: 15. CDR3 amino acids: CASTLGFSGKGEQYF. Here the CDR3 DNA reads TGTGCCAGCACCCTTGGGTTTAGCGGGAAAGGAGAGCAGTACTTC.

The sample holds many counts of this clonotype. V is TRBV28 and J is TRBJ2-5, with D maybe TRBD1 (5 bases). CDR1 is MDHEN and CDR2 is SYDVKM in the germline V gene. The CDR3 spans 13 residues. Trimming removed 6 bases from V and 3 bases from J, with 11 bases in between. In DNA form, the CDR3 reads TGTGCCAGCAGGTACCAGGGCAAAGAGACCCAGTACTTC. The encoded protein is CASRYQGKETQYF.

The gene calls are TRBV20-1 and TRBJ1-1, with D possibly being TRBD1 (5 bases). The V end lost 6 bases, the J end lost 1 base, and 12 bases lay between the germline ends. Germline assignment: CDR1 DFQATT and CDR2 SNEGSKA (reference sequence). This CDR3 has 13 residues. The CDR3 nucleotides read TGCAGTGCCTCGCCGACAGCGAACACTGAAGCTTTCTTT. Translated: CSASPTANTEAFF.

The chain carries TRBV12-5 and TRBJ2-7; no firm D call. The CDR3 has 12 residues. V lost 4 bases and J lost 4, with 8 bases in between. CDR1 and CDR2 (germline): LGHNT, FRNRAP. Here the CDR3 reads CASGSYPYEQYF. The CDR3 DNA sequence: TGTGCTAGTGGTTCCTACCCTTACGAGCAGTACTTC.

The chain carries TRBV27 and TRBJ2-7; 11 bases match TRBD1. CDR1 is MNHEY, CDR2 SMNVEV, per germline (reference sequence). V shed 8 bases and J 0 bases; nucleotides not matched to a gene: 3. CDR3 length equals 14 residues. The CDR3 coding sequence is TGTGCCAGCGGGGGACAGGGGGGCTCCTACGAGCAGTACTTC. Translation: CASGGQGGSYEQYF.

The rearrangement uses TRBV27 and TRBJ1-2; D remains unclear. Germline V gene lookup returns CDR1 MNHEY and CDR2 SMNVEV (reference sequence). V was cut by 0 bases and J by 1 base, with 6 bases left in between. The CDR3 is 14 residues long. The CDR3 bases are TGTGCCAGCAGTTTATCGTATAGTAACTATGGCTACACCTTC. Translated: CASSLSYSNYGYTF.

This clonotype has only a few counts. The chain combines TRBV5-6 with TRBJ1-1; D gene unclear. Germline V CDR1 and CDR2: SGHDT, YYEEEE. The CDR3 extends over 12 amino acids. V was trimmed by 4 bases and J by 3 bases, leaving 7 bases between them. The CDR3, as DNA: TGTGCCAGCAGCCGACGGTACACTGAAGCTTTCTTT. Translating it yields CASSRRYTEAFF.

This sequence joins TRBV12-3 or TRBV12-4 and TRBJ1-1; no clear D. The CDR3 consists of 13 residues. V was clipped by 6 bases and J by 7 bases, with 15 bases between them. CDR3 protein: CASSRRTALEAFF. CDR3 DNA: TGTGCCAGCAGCCGCCGGACGGCACTTGAAGCTTTCTTT.

This clonotype has only a few counts. The chain combines TRBV4-1 with TRBJ2-7, with no clear D. Germline V CDR1 and CDR2: MGHRA, YSYEKL. The CDR3 is made up of 13 amino acids. V was trimmed by 3 bases and J by 5 bases, leaving 11 bases between them. CDR3 in DNA: TGCGCCAGCAGCCAGAACGGTAGGAACGAGCAGTACTTC. Encoded protein: CASSQNGRNEQYF.

This clonotype was seen a handful of times. This chain uses TRBV12-3 or TRBV12-4 with TRBJ2-2, with TRBD2 matching 7 bases. The length of the CDR3 is 13 residues. J gave up 8 bases and V 3 bases, and 3 bases lay outside the gene matches. The CDR3 reads CASSLLGGGELFF. The CDR3 DNA is TGTGCCAGCAGTTTGCTGGGAGGGGGGGAGCTGTTTTTT.

This clonotype was counted only a few times. The chain couples TRBV11-2 to TRBJ2-7, with TRBD2 identical over 10 bases. V dropped 0 bases and J dropped 9; count of bases not matched to a gene: 14. Germline CDR1 reads SGHAT; CDR2 reads FQNNGV. This CDR3 contains 17 residues. The CDR3 reads CASSLEGVAGGPQVQYF. The CDR3 nucleotides are TGTGCCAGCAGCTTAGAAGGGGTAGCGGGAGGACCCCAAGTGCAGTACTTC.

This clonotype was counted between two and nine times. The gene calls are TRBV20-1 and TRBJ1-5, with 7 bases identical to TRBD1. The CDR3 contains 15 residues. V lost 3 bases to trimming and J lost 5 bases; unmatched junction nucleotides: 10. Germline-derived CDR1 and CDR2 are DFQATT and SNEGSKA (reference sequence). The CDR3 nucleotides read TGCAGTGCTAGGGGGGACAGAGAAGGCCATCAGCCCCAGCATTTT. It yields the protein CSARGDREGHQPQHF.

The rearrangement joins TRBV3-1 to TRBJ2-5; the D gene is possibly TRBD2 (6 bases). From germline, CDR1 is LGHDT and CDR2 YNNKEL (reference sequence). Trimming left V 4 bases short and J 2 bases short, with 11 bases between. This CDR3 spans 14 amino acids. The CDR3 region is CASSRRDLQETQYF. The DNA of the CDR3 is TGTGCCAGCAGCCGTAGGGACTTACAAGAGACCCAGTACTTC.

This clonotype was found many times. The CDR3 region is CASGPPPVTLPAMWETQYF. DNA of the CDR3: TGTGCTAGTGGCCCGCCCCCCGTTACCTTGCCCGCCATGTGGGAGACCCAGTACTTC. The chain couples TRBV12-5 to TRBJ2-5; unclear D gene. The CDR3 totals 19 residues. V was clipped by 6 bases and J by 5 bases, with 31 bases between them. Germline lookup yields CDR1 LGHNT and CDR2 FRNRAP.

The chain carries TRBV6-2 or TRBV6-3 and TRBJ2-5; D perhaps matches TRBD1 (5 bases). The length of the CDR3 is 13 residues. The germline V and J ends were trimmed by 2 bases and 1 base, with 5 bases remaining between them. Per the germline V gene, CDR1 is MNHEY and CDR2 is SVGEGT. This CDR3 is CASSYDSQETQYF. CDR3 DNA: TGTGCCAGCAGTTACGACAGCCAAGAGACCCAGTACTTC.

This clonotype was found a few times. V usage is TRBV10-3 and J usage is TRBJ2-7; 13 nucleotides align to TRBD2. The CDR3 covers 16 residues. The germline V gene encodes CDR1 ENHRY and CDR2 SYGVKD. J was trimmed by 0 bases and V by 6 bases; bases with no gene match: 5. CDR3 in amino acids: CAIRPRTSGSSYEQYF. The CDR3 coding sequence is TGTGCCATCAGGCCCCGGACTAGCGGGAGCTCCTACGAGCAGTACTTC.

The gene calls are TRBV7-3 and TRBJ1-1; D perhaps matches TRBD1 (6 bases). Trimming cost V 2 bases and J 6 bases, with 16 bases left between them. CDR3 length equals 15 residues. Germline V gene data show CDR1 as SGHTA and CDR2 as FQGTGA. CDR3: CASSLDQGRGSEAFF. The CDR3 DNA is TGTGCCAGCAGCTTAGATCAGGGGCGCGGCTCTGAAGCTTTCTTT.

The gene calls are TRBV3-1 and TRBJ2-2; TRBD2 agrees at 7 bases. The CDR3 has 17 residues. Trimming removed 3 bases from V and 1 base from J; junction bases left unmatched: 8. Germline CDR1 reads LGHDT; CDR2 reads YNNKEL (reference sequence). CDR3 in amino acids: CASSHGGRAENTGELFF. As DNA, the CDR3 is TGTGCCAGCAGCCACGGAGGGAGGGCCGAGAACACCGGGGAGCTGTTTTTT. Based on the CDR3 plus reference TRBV3-1 and TRBJ2-2, the full variable domain is DTAVSQTPKYLVTQMGNDKSIKCEQNLGHDTMYWYKQDSKKFLKIMFSYNNKELIINETVPNRFSPKSPDKAHLNLHINSLELGDSAVYFCASSHGGRAENTGELFFGEGSRLTVL.

The genes are TRBV29-1 and TRBJ1-1; TRBD1 aligns across 9 bases. Germline V gives CDR1 SQVTM, CDR2 ANQGSEA. The CDR3 sequence is 14 residues long. Trimming took 0 bases from V and 5 from J; bases not matched to a gene: 4. CDR3 nucleotide sequence: TGCAGCGTTGAAGATGGGACAGGGTATACTGAAGCTTTCTTT. This codes for CSVEDGTGYTEAFF.

As concerns this clonotype: A much larger clone lies a single base off, so this may be a read error. The gene calls are TRBV28 and TRBJ2-7; D is uncertain. V was trimmed by 8 bases and J by 0 bases, leaving 17 bases between them. The CDR3 sequence is 15 residues long. The germline gives CDR1 MDHEN, CDR2 SYDVKM. DNA for the CDR3: TGTGCCAGCGGTCGGTCTACCCCCGGCTCCTACGAGCAGTACTTC. It codes for CASGRSTPGSYEQYF.

The chain has TRBV30 and TRBJ1-5; D is perhaps TRBD1 (5 bases). This CDR3 region has 13 residues. Germline V gives CDR1 GTSNPN, CDR2 SVGIG (reference sequence). V lost 3 bases to trimming and J lost 1 base, with 7 bases between them. The CDR3 DNA is TGTGCCTGGAGGGGACCAAGCAATCAGCCCCAGCATTTT. It yields the protein CAWRGPSNQPQHF.

This clonotype was counted only a few times. V usage is TRBV29-1 and J usage is TRBJ2-7; no definite D call. V lost 4 bases and J lost 6, with 13 bases in between. There are 12 residues in the CDR3. Germline loops: CDR1 SQVTM, CDR2 ANQGSEA. The CDR3 loop is CSVGERTPEQYF. In DNA, the CDR3 is TGCAGCGTTGGCGAGAGAACCCCCGAGCAGTACTTC.

This clonotype was observed a few times. The V and J genes are TRBV6-9 and TRBJ2-1, with 8 positions matching TRBD1. The germline CDR1 and CDR2 sequences are MNHGY and SVAAGI. V lost 3 bases and J lost 4; bases outside the gene matches: 2. The CDR3 consists of 14 residues. The CDR3 nucleotides read TGTGCCAGCAGTTACAGGGGGCAATACAATGAGCAGTTCTTC. Protein product: CASSYRGQYNEQFF.

The CDR3: CASSISGPEAFF. DNA of the CDR3: TGTGCCAGTAGTATTTCAGGGCCTGAAGCTTTCTTT. The chain recombines TRBV19 with TRBJ1-1; D is possibly TRBD1 (5 bases). CDR1 and CDR2 (germline): LNHDA, SQIVND (reference sequence). V was shortened by 3 bases and J by 6 bases, with 8 bases between the two germline ends. The CDR3 has 12 amino acids.